The 27 T cell receptor beta chains reported below all come from one sample, sequenced in a study of metastatic and nonmetastatic thyroid tumors. Every patient underwent thyroid surgery untreated. TCRdb re-called the PCR reads with MiXCR. The table has approximately 65,000 clones, about 4% seen once. Material for sequencing was blood. The receptors were sampled from a female donor with papillary thyroid cancer or a benign thyroid nodule (not recorded which). Some clones in this sample may be carry-over from other donors' samples.

The sample holds a few counts of this clone. This clone may be a read error of a much larger clone one base away. Other DNA sequences of this sample code for an identical CDR3. J is TRBJ2-2 and V is TRBV5-6, with D maybe TRBD2 (5 bases). The CDR3 covers 12 residues. Looked up from germline, CDR1 is SGHDT and CDR2 is YYEEEE. DNA of the CDR3: TGTGCCAGCAGCCCGAGGCTCGGGGAGCTTTTTTTT. It translates to CASSPRLGELFF.

The chain employs TRBV12-3 or TRBV12-4 and TRBJ1-5; perhaps TRBD1 as D (6 bases). The CDR3 length is 13 residues. With 3 bases removed from V and 4 bases from J, the gap between germline ends came to 7 bases. CDR3 region: CASSFTGNQPQHF. DNA of the CDR3: TGTGCCAGCAGTTTCACAGGGAATCAGCCCCAGCATTTT.

This clone was counted at least ten times. The chain couples TRBV7-3 to TRBJ2-7; tentatively, D is TRBD1 (6 bases). Per germline, CDR1 SGHTA and CDR2 FQGTGA. CDR3 length: 17 residues. The V and J ends lost 5 bases and 5 bases respectively, with 25 bases between them. The CDR3 DNA sequence: TGTGCCAGCAGCCTAAGGGTTATGGGTCGCCAGGGGAACGAGCAGTACTTC. This sequence encodes CASSLRVMGRQGNEQYF.

This clone was detected ten times or more. The V and J genes are TRBV5-1 and TRBJ2-2; 9 bases map to TRBD2. J was trimmed by 0 bases and V by 0 bases; bases with no gene match: 0. Germline assignment: CDR1 SGHRS and CDR2 YFSETQ. The CDR3 loop spans 16 amino acids. Here the CDR3 DNA reads TGCGCCAGCAGCTTGGTAGCGGGGGCGAACACCGGGGAGCTGTTTTTT. It specifies CASSLVAGANTGELFF.

This clone was recorded at least ten times. The J gene is TRBJ1-5, the V gene TRBV19, with 7 bases identical to TRBD1. The CDR3 length is 14 residues. With V trimmed by 5 bases and J by 0 bases, 1 base remained unmatched. Looked up from germline, CDR1 is LNHDA and CDR2 is SQIVND (reference sequence). Here the CDR3 DNA reads TGTGCCAGTAGTTGGGACAGTAGCAATCAGCCCCAGCATTTT. Amino acids: CASSWDSSNQPQHF.

In this sample, this clone turned up a few times. The chain employs TRBV11-2 and TRBJ2-2; TRBD2 is a possible D gene (6 bases). The V gene lost 3 bases and the J gene lost 4 bases, with 12 bases spanning the gap. The length of the CDR3 is 15 residues. CDR1 is SGHAT, CDR2 FQNNGV, per germline. The CDR3 DNA reads as TGTGCCAGCAGCTTGGTTAGCGGAGGCACCGGGGAGCTGTTTTTT. Translating it yields CASSLVSGGTGELFF.

This clone was observed a handful of times. V is TRBV27 and J is TRBJ1-4; D is uncertain. The V gene's germline CDR1 is MNHEY and CDR2 SMNVEV (reference sequence). Trimming took 2 bases from V and 5 from J, leaving 12 bases between them. The CDR3 has 15 residues. In DNA form, the CDR3 reads TGTGCCAGCAGTTTACGCCCCGGCGGGAATGAAAAACTGTTTTTT. Amino acid sequence: CASSLRPGGNEKLFF.

For this clone: Compared with germline, one end of the junction differs, possibly owing to a read error. This rearrangement joins TRBV27 to TRBJ2-3, with 12 nucleotides matching TRBD2. From germline, CDR1 is MNHEY and CDR2 SMNVEV (reference sequence). The CDR3 runs 16 residues. CDR3 nucleotide sequence: TGTGCAAGCAGTCCCCGACTAGCGGGAGCTACAAATACGCAGTATTTT. Its protein is CASSPRLAGATNTQYF.

The table lists this clone with a few counts. The V gene is TRBV7-2, the J gene TRBJ2-1, with a tentative D call TRBD2 (5 bases). The germline V gene encodes CDR1 SGHTA and CDR2 FQGNSA. The CDR3 is 18 amino acids. Trimming took 1 base from V and 1 from J, leaving 17 bases between them. CDR3 nucleotides: TGTGCCAGCAGCTTAGGCCTATTGGGAGTTCTATCCTACAATGAGCAGTTCTTC. Translated, it gives CASSLGLLGVLSYNEQFF.

This clone came up a few times. The chain is built from TRBV27 and TRBJ2-3; TRBD1 matches 7 bases. The trim removed 0 bases at V and 1 base at J, leaving 4 bases unmatched. Germline V CDR1 and CDR2: MNHEY, SMNVEV (reference sequence). The CDR3 contains 16 residues. The DNA of the CDR3 is TGTGCCAGCAGTTTATCAATCGGGACAGGCACAGATACGCAGTATTTT. Residues: CASSLSIGTGTDTQYF.

V and J are TRBV19 and TRBJ2-3, with a weak D call TRBD2 (6 bases). The CDR3 is 15 residues long. The V end was cut by 5 bases, the J end by 5 bases, with 17 bases between. Germline CDR1 and CDR2: LNHDA and SQIVND (reference sequence). CDR3 DNA sequence: TGTGCCAGTAGTGTCGGACTATCTCTAATAGATACGCAGTATTTT. It is translated as CASSVGLSLIDTQYF.

This clone was detected many times. The chain joins TRBV7-2 to TRBJ2-7, with 9 bases matching TRBD2. V lost 7 bases to trimming and J lost 4 bases; unmatched junction nucleotides: 11. The CDR3 spans 15 residues. CDR1 and CDR2 from the germline V gene are SGHTA and FQGNSA. The CDR3 DNA reads as TGTGCCAGCACCCTTACGGGACTAGCTGGGTACGAGCAGTACTTC. Encoded protein: CASTLTGLAGYEQYF.

This clone was seen a handful of times. V usage is TRBV9 and J usage is TRBJ2-1; TRBD2 agrees at 8 bases. The V and J ends lost 3 bases and 8 bases, in that order; junction bases with no gene match: 4. Germline values: CDR1 SGDLS, CDR2 YYNGEE. This CDR3 is built from 13 residues. CDR3: CASSAQLADEQFF. For the CDR3, the DNA is TGTGCCAGCAGCGCCCAACTAGCGGATGAGCAGTTCTTC. Drawing the rest from reference TRBV9 and TRBJ2-1, the complete variable domain is DSGVTQTPKHLITATGQRVTLRCSPRSGDLSVYWYQQSLDQGLQFLIQYYNGEERAKGNILERFSAQQFPDLHSELNLSSLELGDSALYFCASSAQLADEQFFGPGTRLTVL.

V and J are TRBV7-8 and TRBJ1-5; the D is unclear. Germline V gives CDR1 SGHVS, CDR2 FQNEAQ. There are 14 residues in the CDR3. Trimming cost V 1 base and J 0 bases, with 4 bases left between them. The chain's CDR3 is CASSLGYSNQPQHF. Here the CDR3 DNA reads TGTGCCAGCAGCTTAGGATATAGCAATCAGCCCCAGCATTTT.

The chain uses TRBV6-4 and TRBJ2-7, with unresolved D. This CDR3 has 12 residues. The V end was cut by 7 bases, the J end by 1 base, with 8 bases between. In germline, CDR1 is MRHNA, CDR2 SNTAGT. The CDR3 sequence is CASIRLSYEQYF. The CDR3, as DNA: TGTGCCAGCATTCGACTGTCCTACGAGCAGTACTTC.

This clone has ten or more counts. V is TRBV6-1 and J is TRBJ2-7; 9 bases line up with TRBD2. The CDR3 runs to 13 residues. V trimming: 6 bases; J trimming: 5 bases; junction bases outside the gene matches: 5. Germline CDR1 and CDR2: MNHNS and SASEGT. CDR3 nucleotides: TGTGCCAGCAGGAGAGCGGGAGGTGACGAGCAGTACTTC. Translating it yields CASRRAGGDEQYF.

This clone was found many times. V is TRBV6-1 and J is TRBJ2-2, with a tentative D call TRBD1 (6 bases). V gave up 6 bases and J gave up 3 bases, with 14 bases separating them. The CDR3 runs 15 residues. Germline V CDR1 and CDR2: MNHNS, SASEGT. CDR3 DNA: TGTGCCAGCAGCTACACAGGGACCCACACCGGGGAGCTGTTTTTT. Its protein is CASSYTGTHTGELFF.

This clone was counted ten times or more. This chain joins TRBV3-1 and TRBJ1-2; 8 nucleotides line up with TRBD1. Germline CDR1 and CDR2: LGHDT and YNNKEL (reference sequence). The CDR3 covers 14 residues. With V trimmed by 1 base and J by 5 bases, 3 bases remained unmatched. The CDR3 bases are TGTGCCAGCAGCCAAGCGGGACAGGCTTATGGCTACACCTTC. It encodes CASSQAGQAYGYTF.

The chain links TRBV27 to TRBJ2-7; 7 nucleotides match TRBD2. The CDR3 is 13 residues long. The ends lost 8 bases at V and 2 bases at J; junction bases unmatched: 6. The germline V gene has CDR1 MNHEY and CDR2 SMNVEV (reference sequence). The CDR3 sequence: CASASGITYEQYF. In DNA form, the CDR3 reads TGTGCCAGCGCTAGCGGAATTACCTACGAGCAGTACTTC.

With regard to this clone: Just one base apart from a much larger clone, this may be a read error. V and J are TRBV3-1 and TRBJ2-7, with 12 bases that match TRBD2. CDR1 and CDR2 (germline): LGHDT, YNNKEL (reference sequence). Germline trimming cut 5 bases from V and 8 bases from J; bases unmatched to any gene: 10. This CDR3 is built from 15 residues. CDR3 residues: CASSTRLTSGSQQYF. The CDR3 DNA is TGTGCCAGCAGCACGCGGCTGACTAGCGGGAGTCAGCAGTACTTC.

In this sample, this clone turned up many times. The gene calls are TRBV28 and TRBJ2-7, with D perhaps matching TRBD1 or TRBD2 (5 bases each). CDR1 MDHEN and CDR2 SYDVKM come from the germline V gene. V gave up 4 bases and J gave up 2 bases, with 15 bases separating them. This CDR3 spans 15 amino acids. CDR3 residues: CASSSEGRVTYEQYF. The CDR3 DNA is TGTGCCAGCAGTTCCGAGGGCAGGGTGACCTACGAGCAGTACTTC.

This clone was counted ten times or more. The sample carries other DNA sequences with the same CDR3. The rearrangement links TRBV12-3 or TRBV12-4 to TRBJ1-4, with TRBD1 matching over 7 bases. The junction had 8 bases not matched to a gene; V was cut back by 6 bases and J by 4 bases. This CDR3 has 15 residues. This CDR3 is CASSERDSNNEKLFF. The CDR3 coding sequence is TGTGCCAGCAGCGAAAGGGACAGTAATAATGAAAAACTGTTTTTT.

The chain recombines TRBV28 with TRBJ2-7; TRBD1 matches at 8 bases. The CDR3 sequence is 14 residues long. CDR1 MDHEN and CDR2 SYDVKM come from the germline V gene. J lost 6 bases, V lost 5 bases, and 9 bases had no gene match. CDR3 DNA sequence: TGTGCCAGCAGTAAACAGGGGGTGTCTTCCGAGCAGTACTTC. Its protein is CASSKQGVSSEQYF.

Of note for this clone: With a much larger clone just one base away, this may be a read error. V and J are TRBV30 and TRBJ2-2; maybe TRBD1 (6 bases). This CDR3 has 14 residues. CDR1 and CDR2 (germline): GTSNPN, SVGIG (reference sequence). The CDR3 nucleotides read TGTGCCTGTACTACAGGGTACAACACCGGGGAGCCGTTTTTT. This encodes CACTTGYNTGEPFF.

Points on this clone: A much bigger clone sits one base away, suggesting this may be a read error. The chain couples TRBV5-6 to TRBJ2-7, with D perhaps TRBD1 or TRBD2 (5 bases each). Trimming left V 3 bases short and J 0 bases short, with 16 bases between. This CDR3 contains 16 residues. Germline assignment: CDR1 SGHDT and CDR2 YYEEEE. Here the CDR3 DNA reads TGTGCCAGCAGCTGGACCGGGACGCATAGCTCCTACGAGCAGTACTTC. Protein: CASSWTGTHSSYEQYF.

In its sample, this clone was seen many times. The V gene is TRBV6-1, the J gene TRBJ2-5; D gene uncertain. The CDR3 is made up of 11 amino acids. V lost 7 bases to trimming and J lost 2 bases, with 5 bases between them. Germline V lookup: CDR1 MNHNS, CDR2 SASEGT. The chain's CDR3 is CASTIQETQYF. The CDR3 region has the DNA TGTGCCAGCACCATTCAAGAGACCCAGTACTTC.

Note on this clone: Germline is not matched at one junction end, which may reflect a read error. The chain recombines TRBV24-1 with TRBJ1-2; D possibly corresponds to TRBD1 (5 bases). Germline-derived CDR1 and CDR2 are KGHDR and SFDVKD. The CDR3 contains 16 residues. As DNA, the CDR3 is TGTGCCAGCAGTTTATTTGGGGGAGGTTCCCTGGGTGGCTACACCTTC. Translating gives CASSLFGGGSLGGYTF.